A single sample gave rise to the 9 T cell receptor beta chains below, sequenced in a study of blood T cell repertoires in COVID-19. Some clones are missing from TCRdb's copy, which holds only in-frame ones; the method was immunoSEQ multiplex PCR. The data hold about 110,000 clones, with less than 80% observed a single time. The sample taken for sequencing was peripheral blood. The origin of the receptors is a man of 80 years or more with COVID-19, enrolled during active disease.

By its share, this clone is medium-sized (0.01 to 0.1%). The V and J genes are TRBV29-1 and TRBJ2-7; D possibly corresponds to TRBD1 (5 bases). Per germline, CDR1 SQVTM and CDR2 ANQGSEA. The CDR3 consists of 13 residues. V lost 2 bases and J lost 4, with 12 bases in between. CDR3 in DNA: TGCAGCGTTGAATGGCAGGGCAAGTACGAGCAGTACTTC. Residues: CSVEWQGKYEQYF.

The chain recombines TRBV19 with TRBJ2-7; 11 bases map to TRBD1. Germline V gene sequence: CDR1 LNHDA, CDR2 SQIVND (reference sequence). The CDR3 sequence is 14 residues long. V gave up 7 bases and J gave up 3 bases; unmatched junction bases: 5. CDR3 coding DNA: TGTGCCAGTACCCCCGGGACAGGGGGCTACGAGCAGTACTTC. As protein: CASTPGTGGYEQYF. Complete variable domain (other parts from reference TRBV19 and TRBJ2-7): DGGITQSPKYLFRKEGQNVTLSCEQNLNHDAMYWYRQDPGQGLRLIYYSQIVNDFQKGDIAEGYSVSREKKESFPLTVTSAQKNPTAFYLCASTPGTGGYEQYFGPGTRLTVT.

The chain carries TRBV7-2 and TRBJ1-1; weak D call: TRBD1 (5 bases). With 7 bases removed from V and 6 bases from J, the gap between germline ends came to 9 bases. This CDR3 spans 11 amino acids. From germline, CDR1 is SGHTA and CDR2 FQGNSA. CDR3 DNA: TGTGCCAGCACTCGGGGGTCTGAAGCTTTCTTT. This gives the protein CASTRGSEAFF.

The V gene is TRBV5-1, the J gene TRBJ2-6; TRBD1 aligns across 7 bases. This CDR3 spans 18 amino acids. Germline CDR1 and CDR2: SGHRS and YFSETQ. J lost 1 base, V lost 0 bases, and 7 bases had no gene match. DNA for the CDR3: TGCGCCAGCAGCTTGGACGAGACAGGGACATCTGGGGCCAACGTCCTGACTTTC. This encodes CASSLDETGTSGANVLTF.

The V call is TRBV9, the J call TRBJ2-1; 10 bases are a match to TRBD2. CDR1 is SGDLS and CDR2 is YYNGEE in the germline V gene. This CDR3 contains 19 residues. Losses at the gene ends were 0 bases for V and 1 base for J; bases not matched to a gene: 10. The CDR3 nucleotides read TGTGCCAGCAGCGTAGCCATTAACAGCGGGAGGGGGTCCTACAATGAGCAGTTCTTC. Amino acids: CASSVAINSGRGSYNEQFF.

The chain has TRBV7-9 and TRBJ2-1; TRBD1 might be the D (5 bases). Germline assignment: CDR1 SEHNR and CDR2 FQNEAQ (reference sequence). The CDR3 is made up of 14 amino acids. Deletions cut 0 bases from V and 14 bases from J, with 17 bases between. CDR3 sequence: CASSLAEFRVAKFF. CDR3 in DNA: TGTGCCAGCAGCTTAGCGGAGTTCAGGGTGGCAAAGTTCTTC.

In regard to this clone: The limits of the CDR3 on the DNA are not certain, so only TCRdb's listed CDR3 is given. The chain carries TRBV28 and TRBJ1-1. Germline CDR1 is MDHEN and CDR2 is SYDVKM. The CDR3 has 14 residues if both end residues are counted. CDR3: CASSSSGGLAEAFF.

The V call is TRBV19, the J call TRBJ2-1; 7 bases match TRBD2. CDR3 size: 12 residues. The junction had 5 bases not matched to a gene; V was cut back by 6 bases and J by 9 bases. Germline V gene lookup returns CDR1 LNHDA and CDR2 SQIVND (reference sequence). CDR3 protein: CASRSREVEQFF. The CDR3 DNA sequence: TGTGCCAGTAGAAGCCGGGAGGTTGAGCAGTTCTTC.

The V and J genes are TRBV27 and TRBJ1-2, with 7 nucleotides matching TRBD1. There are 13 residues in the CDR3. Germline CDR1 reads MNHEY; CDR2 reads SMNVEV (reference sequence). Trimming at V came to 3 bases and at J to 6 bases, leaving 4 bases not matched to a gene. This CDR3 is CASSFRQGHGYTF. CDR3 DNA sequence: TGTGCCAGCAGTTTCAGACAGGGCCATGGCTACACCTTC.